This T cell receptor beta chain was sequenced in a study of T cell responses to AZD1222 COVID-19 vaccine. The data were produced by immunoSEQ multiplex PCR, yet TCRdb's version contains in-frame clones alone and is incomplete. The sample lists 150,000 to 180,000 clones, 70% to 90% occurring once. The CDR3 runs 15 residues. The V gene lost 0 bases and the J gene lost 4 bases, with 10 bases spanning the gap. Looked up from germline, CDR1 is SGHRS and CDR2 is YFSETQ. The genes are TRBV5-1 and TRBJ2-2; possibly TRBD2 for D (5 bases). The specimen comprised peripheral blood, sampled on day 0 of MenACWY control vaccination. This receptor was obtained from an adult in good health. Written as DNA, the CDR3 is TGCGCCAGCAGCTTGGGTAGCGTCGTCACCGGGGAGCTGTTTTTT. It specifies CASSLGSVVTGELFF.